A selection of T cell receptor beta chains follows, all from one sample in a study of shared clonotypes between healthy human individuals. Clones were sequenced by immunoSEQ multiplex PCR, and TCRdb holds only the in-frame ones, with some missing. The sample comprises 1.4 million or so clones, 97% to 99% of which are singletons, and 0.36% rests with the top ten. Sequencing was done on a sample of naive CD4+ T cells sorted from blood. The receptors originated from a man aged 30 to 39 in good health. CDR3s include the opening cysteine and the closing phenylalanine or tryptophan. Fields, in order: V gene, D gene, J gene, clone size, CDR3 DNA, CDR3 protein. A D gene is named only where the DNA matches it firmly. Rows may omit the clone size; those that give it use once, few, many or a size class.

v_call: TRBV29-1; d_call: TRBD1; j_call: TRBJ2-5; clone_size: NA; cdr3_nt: TGCAGCGTTTTGGGACAGGGGTTACGAGGGACCCAGTACTTC; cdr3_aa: CSVLGQGLRGTQYF
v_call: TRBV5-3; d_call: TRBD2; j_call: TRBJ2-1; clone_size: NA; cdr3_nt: TGTGCCAGAAGCTTGGGGGGCTCTAGCGGGCTAGAATTTTCCTACAATGAGCAGTTCTTC; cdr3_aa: CARSLGGSSGLEFSYNEQFF
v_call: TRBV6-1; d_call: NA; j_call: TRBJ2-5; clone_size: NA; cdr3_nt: TGTGCCAGCAGTGACGGCGGGATAGGGACCCAGTACTTC; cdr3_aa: CASSDGGIGTQYF
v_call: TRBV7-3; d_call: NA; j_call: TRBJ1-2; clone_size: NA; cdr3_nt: TGTGCCAGCAGCTTAACGGGCAGGTTAGCTAACTATGGCTACACCTTC; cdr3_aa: CASSLTGRLANYGYTF
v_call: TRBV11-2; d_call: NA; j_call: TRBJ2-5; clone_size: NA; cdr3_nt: TGTGCCAGCAGCTTAGGAAGCGGAACCGAACAAGAGACCCAGTACTTC; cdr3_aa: CASSLGSGTEQETQYF
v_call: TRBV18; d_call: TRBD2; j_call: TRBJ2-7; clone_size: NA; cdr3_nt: TGTGCCAGCTCACCTTCGGGACTAGCGGGAGTTGGAGTCTCCTACGAGCAGTACTTC; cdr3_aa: CASSPSGLAGVGVSYEQYF
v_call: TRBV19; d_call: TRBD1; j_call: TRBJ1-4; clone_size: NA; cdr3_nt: TGTGCCAGTAGTACCTCCGCGGGCAGGGGGCCAGCAACTAATGAAAAACTGTTTTTT; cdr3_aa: CASSTSAGRGPATNEKLFF
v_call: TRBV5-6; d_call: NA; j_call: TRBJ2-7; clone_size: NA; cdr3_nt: TGTGCCAGCAGCTGGAGCTACGAGCAGTACTTC; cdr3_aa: CASSWSYEQYF
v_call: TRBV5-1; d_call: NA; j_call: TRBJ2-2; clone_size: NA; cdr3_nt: TGCGCCAGCAGCTTGTTAGTAAACACCGGGGAGCTGTTTTTT; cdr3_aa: CASSLLVNTGELFF
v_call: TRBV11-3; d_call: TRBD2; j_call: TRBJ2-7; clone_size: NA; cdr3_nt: TGTGCCAGCAGCATGGGACTAGCGGGAGGCTACGAGCAGTACTTC; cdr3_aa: CASSMGLAGGYEQYF
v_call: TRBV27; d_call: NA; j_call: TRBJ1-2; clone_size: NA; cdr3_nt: TGTGCCAGCAGGCTGCGGCAACTTGACTATGGCTACACCTTC; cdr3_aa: CASRLRQLDYGYTF
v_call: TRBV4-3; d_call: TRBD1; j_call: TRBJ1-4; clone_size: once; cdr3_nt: TGCGCCAGCAGCCAAGAAGGGGGCACAGGAGCTGAAAAACTGTTTTTT; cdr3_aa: CASSQEGGTGAEKLFF
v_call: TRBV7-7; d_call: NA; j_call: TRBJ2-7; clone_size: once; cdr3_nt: TGTGCCAGCAGCTTAGCCAGGGACAACTCACCCTACGAGCAGTACTTC; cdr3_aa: CASSLARDNSPYEQYF
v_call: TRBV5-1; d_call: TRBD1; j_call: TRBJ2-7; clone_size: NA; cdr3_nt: TGCGCCAGCAGCTCGACAGGGGCCCGGCTCTACGAGCAGTACTTC; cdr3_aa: CASSSTGARLYEQYF
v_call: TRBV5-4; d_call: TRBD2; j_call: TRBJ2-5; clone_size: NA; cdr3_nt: TGTGCCAGCAGCTCAGAGCGGGAACAGTACTTC; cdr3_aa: CASSSEREQYF
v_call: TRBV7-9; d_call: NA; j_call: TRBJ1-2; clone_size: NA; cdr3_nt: TGTGCCAGCACCGCAGGGCAGTCTCTTCGCGGCTACACCTTC; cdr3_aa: CASTAGQSLRGYTF
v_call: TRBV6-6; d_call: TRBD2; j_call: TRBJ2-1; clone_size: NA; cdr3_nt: TGTGCCAGCAGTTCGGGACTAGCGAGGCCCCCTGAGCAGTTCTTC; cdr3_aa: CASSSGLARPPEQFF
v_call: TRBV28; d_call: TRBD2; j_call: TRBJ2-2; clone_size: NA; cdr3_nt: TGTGCCAGCAGTTTAGAGCTAGCGGGAGTCACCGGGGAGCTGTTTTTT; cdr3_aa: CASSLELAGVTGELFF
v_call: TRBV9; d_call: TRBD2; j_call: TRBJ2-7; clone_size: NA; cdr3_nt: TGTGCCAGCAGCAGCGGGGCCCTTCCGCACGAGCAGTACTTC; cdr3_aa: CASSSGALPHEQYF
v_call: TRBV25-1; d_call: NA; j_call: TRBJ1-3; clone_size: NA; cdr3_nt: TGTGCCAGCAGCACGGATTTTGGAAACACCATATATTTT; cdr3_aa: CASSTDFGNTIYF
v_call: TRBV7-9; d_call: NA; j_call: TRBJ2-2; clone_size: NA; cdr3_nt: TGTGCCAGCAGCGGCGGGGCCGGGGAGCTGTTTTTT; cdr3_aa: CASSGGAGELFF
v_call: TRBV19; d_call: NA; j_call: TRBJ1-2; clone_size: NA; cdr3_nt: TGTGCCAGTAGTCGGACGGGGATCTATGGCTACACCTTC; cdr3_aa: CASSRTGIYGYTF
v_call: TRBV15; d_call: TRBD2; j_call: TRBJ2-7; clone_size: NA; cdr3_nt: TGTGCCACCGGTAGTGAGGGGTTAGCGGGAGGAGACGAGCAGTACTTC; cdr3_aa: CATGSEGLAGGDEQYF
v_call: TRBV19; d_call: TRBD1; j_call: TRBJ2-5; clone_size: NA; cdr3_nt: TGTGCCAGTAGTGTCGGGACAGGGAAACAAGAGACCCAGTACTTC; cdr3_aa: CASSVGTGKQETQYF